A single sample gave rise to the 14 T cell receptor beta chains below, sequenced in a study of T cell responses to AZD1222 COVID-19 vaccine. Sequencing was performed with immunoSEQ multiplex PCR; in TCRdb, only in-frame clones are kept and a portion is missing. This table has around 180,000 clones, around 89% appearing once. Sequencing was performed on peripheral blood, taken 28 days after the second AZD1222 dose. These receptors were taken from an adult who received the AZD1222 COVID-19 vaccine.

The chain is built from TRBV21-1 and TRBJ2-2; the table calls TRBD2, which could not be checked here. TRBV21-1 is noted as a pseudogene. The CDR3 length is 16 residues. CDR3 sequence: CASSKVGTDYTGELFF. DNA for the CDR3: TGTGCCAGCAGCAAAGTGGGGACTGACTACACCGGGGAGCTGTTTTTT.

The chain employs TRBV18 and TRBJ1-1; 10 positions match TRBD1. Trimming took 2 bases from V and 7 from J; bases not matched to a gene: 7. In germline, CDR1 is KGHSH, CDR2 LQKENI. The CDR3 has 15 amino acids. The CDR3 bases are TGTGCCAGCTCACCAGGGGGACAGGGGAAGGGTGAAGCTTTCTTT. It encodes CASSPGGQGKGEAFF.

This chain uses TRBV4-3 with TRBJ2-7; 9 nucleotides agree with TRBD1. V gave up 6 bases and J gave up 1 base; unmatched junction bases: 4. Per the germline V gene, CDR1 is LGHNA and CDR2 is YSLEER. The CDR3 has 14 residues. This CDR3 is CASRQDRGSYEQYF. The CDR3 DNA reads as TGCGCCAGCAGACAGGACAGGGGATCCTACGAGCAGTACTTC.

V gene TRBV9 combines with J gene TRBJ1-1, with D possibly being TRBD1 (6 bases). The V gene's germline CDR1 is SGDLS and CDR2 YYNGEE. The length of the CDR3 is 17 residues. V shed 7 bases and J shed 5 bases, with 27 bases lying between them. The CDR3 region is CASGRGQGPFGGTEAFF. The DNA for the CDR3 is TGTGCCAGCGGACGTGGGCAGGGGCCCTTCGGAGGGACTGAAGCTTTCTTT. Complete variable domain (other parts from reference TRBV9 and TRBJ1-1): DSGVTQTPKHLITATGQRVTLRCSPRSGDLSVYWYQQSLDQGLQFLIQYYNGEERAKGNILERFSAQQFPDLHSELNLSSLELGDSALYFCASGRGQGPFGGTEAFFGQGTRLTVV.

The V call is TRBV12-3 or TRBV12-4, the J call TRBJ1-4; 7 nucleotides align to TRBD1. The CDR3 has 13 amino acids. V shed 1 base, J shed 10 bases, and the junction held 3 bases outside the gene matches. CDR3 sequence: CASSLGRGRKLFF. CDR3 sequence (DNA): TGTGCCAGCAGTTTAGGGAGGGGGCGAAAACTGTTTTTT.

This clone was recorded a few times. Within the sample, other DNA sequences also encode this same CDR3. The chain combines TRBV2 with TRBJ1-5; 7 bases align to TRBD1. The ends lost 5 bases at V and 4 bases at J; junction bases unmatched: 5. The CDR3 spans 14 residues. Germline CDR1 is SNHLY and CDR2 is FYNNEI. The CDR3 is CASSWTGGNQPQHF. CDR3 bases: TGTGCCAGCAGTTGGACAGGTGGAAATCAGCCCCAGCATTTT. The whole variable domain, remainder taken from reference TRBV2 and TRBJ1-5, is EPEVTQTPSHQVTQMGQEVILRCVPISNHLYFYWYRQILGQKVEFLVSFYNNEISEKSEIFDDQFSVERPDGSNFTLKIRSTKLEDSAMYFCASSWTGGNQPQHFGDGTRLSIL.

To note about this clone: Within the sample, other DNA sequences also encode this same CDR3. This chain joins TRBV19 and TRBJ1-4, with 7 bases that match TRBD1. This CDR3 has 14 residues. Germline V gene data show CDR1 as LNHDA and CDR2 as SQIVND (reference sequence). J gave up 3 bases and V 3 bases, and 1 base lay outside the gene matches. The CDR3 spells CASSIGTANEKLFF. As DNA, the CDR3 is TGTGCCAGTAGTATTGGGACAGCTAATGAAAAACTGTTTTTT.

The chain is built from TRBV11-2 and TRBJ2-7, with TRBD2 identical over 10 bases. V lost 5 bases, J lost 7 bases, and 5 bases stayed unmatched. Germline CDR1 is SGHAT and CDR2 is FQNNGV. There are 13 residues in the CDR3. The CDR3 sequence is CASSPGLAREQYF. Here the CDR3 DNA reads TGTGCCAGCAGCCCGGGACTAGCGAGGGAGCAGTACTTC.

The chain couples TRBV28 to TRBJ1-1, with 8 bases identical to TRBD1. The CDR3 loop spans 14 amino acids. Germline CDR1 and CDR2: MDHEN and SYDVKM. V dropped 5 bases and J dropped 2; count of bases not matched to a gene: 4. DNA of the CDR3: TGTGCCAGCAGTCTCCCAGGGGGCAACACTGAAGCTTTCTTT. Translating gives CASSLPGGNTEAFF.

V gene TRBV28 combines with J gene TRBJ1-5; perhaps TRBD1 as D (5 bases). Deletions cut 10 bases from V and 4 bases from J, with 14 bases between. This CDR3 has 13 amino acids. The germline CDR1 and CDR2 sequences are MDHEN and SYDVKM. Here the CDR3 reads CATRQGTNQPQHF. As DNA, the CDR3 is TGTGCCACCCGTCAGGGTACTAATCAGCCCCAGCATTTT.

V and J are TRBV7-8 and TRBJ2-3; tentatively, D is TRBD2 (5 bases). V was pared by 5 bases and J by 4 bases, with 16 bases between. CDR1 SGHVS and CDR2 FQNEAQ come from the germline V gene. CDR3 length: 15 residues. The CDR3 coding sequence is TGTGCCAGCAGCACGTTGGACTCTTCAGCAGATACGCAGTATTTT. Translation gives CASSTLDSSADTQYF.

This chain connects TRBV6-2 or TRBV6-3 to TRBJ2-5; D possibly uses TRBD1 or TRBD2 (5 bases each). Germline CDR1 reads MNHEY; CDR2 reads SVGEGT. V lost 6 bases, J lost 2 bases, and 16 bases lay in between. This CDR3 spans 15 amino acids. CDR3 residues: CASSREGTRQETQYF. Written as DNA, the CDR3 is TGTGCCAGCAGCAGAGAAGGGACCCGGCAAGAGACCCAGTACTTC.

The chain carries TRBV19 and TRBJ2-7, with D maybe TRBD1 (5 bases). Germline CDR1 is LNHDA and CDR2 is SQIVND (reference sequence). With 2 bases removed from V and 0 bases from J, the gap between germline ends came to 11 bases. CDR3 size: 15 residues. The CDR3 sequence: CASSIRGEGSYEQYF. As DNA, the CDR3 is TGTGCCAGTAGTATAAGGGGTGAAGGCTCCTACGAGCAGTACTTC. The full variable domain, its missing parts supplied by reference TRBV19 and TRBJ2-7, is DGGITQSPKYLFRKEGQNVTLSCEQNLNHDAMYWYRQDPGQGLRLIYYSQIVNDFQKGDIAEGYSVSREKKESFPLTVTSAQKNPTAFYLCASSIRGEGSYEQYFGPGTRLTVT.

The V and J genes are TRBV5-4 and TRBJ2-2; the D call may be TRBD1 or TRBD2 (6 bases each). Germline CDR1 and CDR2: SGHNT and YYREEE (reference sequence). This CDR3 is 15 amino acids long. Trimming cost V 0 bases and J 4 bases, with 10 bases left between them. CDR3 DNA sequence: TGTGCCAGCAGCTTGGAGGGGGGATCCACCGGGGAGCTGTTTTTT. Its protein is CASSLEGGSTGELFF.